This T cell receptor (beta chain) appears in the sequencing data of a study of spatial heterogeneity in lung cancer. TCRdb itself ran the 5' RACE reads through MiXCR, one entry per CDR3 protein. The sample contains some 13,000 distinct CDR3 sequences, 3.8% of which appear only once. Time point noted: sample taken at primary tumor resection. Many counts were recorded for this clonotype. The CDR3 is made up of 14 amino acids. V gave up 5 bases and J gave up 4 bases; unmatched junction bases: 8. CDR1 is MDHEN and CDR2 is SYDVKM in the germline V gene. The chain recombines TRBV28 with TRBJ2-7; 7 bases agree with TRBD1. This receptor was obtained from a male donor with early-stage non-small cell lung cancer. The sequencing here drew on PBMCs, taken at surgery. This chain's CDR3 is CASSTPGGRYEQYF. For the CDR3, the DNA is TGTGCCAGCAGTACCCCAGGGGGTAGATACGAGCAGTACTTC.